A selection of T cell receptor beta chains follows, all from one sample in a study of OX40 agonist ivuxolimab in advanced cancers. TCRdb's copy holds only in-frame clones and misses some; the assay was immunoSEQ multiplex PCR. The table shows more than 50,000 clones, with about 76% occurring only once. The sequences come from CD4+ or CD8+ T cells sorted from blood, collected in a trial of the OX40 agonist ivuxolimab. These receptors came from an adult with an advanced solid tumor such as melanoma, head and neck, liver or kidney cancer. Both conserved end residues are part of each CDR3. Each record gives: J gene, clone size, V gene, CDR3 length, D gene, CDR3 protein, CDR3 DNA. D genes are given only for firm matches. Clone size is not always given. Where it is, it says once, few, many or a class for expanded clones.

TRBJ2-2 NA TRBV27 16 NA CASSFWRNPNTGELFF TGTGCCAGCAGTTTCTGGAGGAATCCGAACACCGGGGAGCTGTTTTTT
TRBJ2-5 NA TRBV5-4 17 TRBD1 CASSPGGQGASQETQYF TGTGCCAGCAGCCCTGGAGGTCAGGGGGCGAGCCAAGAGACCCAGTACTTC
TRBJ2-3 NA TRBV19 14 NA CASSIGRNVDTQYF TGTGCCAGTAGTATAGGACGGAACGTCGATACGCAGTATTTT
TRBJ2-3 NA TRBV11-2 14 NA CASSSGGSTDTQYF TGTGCCAGCAGTTCTGGGGGGTCCACAGATACGCAGTATTTT
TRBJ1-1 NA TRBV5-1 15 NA CASSLWQGMDTEAFF TGCGCCAGCAGCTTGTGGCAGGGAATGGACACTGAAGCTTTCTTT
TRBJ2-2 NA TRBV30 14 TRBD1 CAWRGQGNTGELFF TGTGCCTGGAGGGGACAGGGAAACACCGGGGAGCTGTTTTTT
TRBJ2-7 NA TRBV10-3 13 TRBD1 CAIGGQGPYEQYF TGTGCCATCGGTGGACAGGGCCCCTACGAGCAGTACTTC
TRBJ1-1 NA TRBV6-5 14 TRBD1 CASSFDRGQTEAFF TGTGCCAGCAGTTTCGACAGGGGGCAAACTGAAGCTTTCTTT
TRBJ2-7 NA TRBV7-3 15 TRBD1 CASSLMGQGMNEQYF TGTGCCAGCAGCTTAATGGGACAGGGTATGAACGAGCAGTACTTC
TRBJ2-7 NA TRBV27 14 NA CASSRIGDSYEQYF TGTGCCAGCAGTCGAATCGGTGACAGCTACGAGCAGTACTTC
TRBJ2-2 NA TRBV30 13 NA CAWSPANTGELFF TGTGCCTGGAGTCCAGCTAACACCGGGGAGCTGTTTTTT
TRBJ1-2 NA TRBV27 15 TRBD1 CASSAATGGYYGYTF TGTGCCAGCAGTGCCGCGACAGGGGGGTACTATGGCTACACCTTC
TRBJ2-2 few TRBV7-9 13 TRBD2 CASSASGFGELFF TGTGCCAGCAGCGCTAGCGGGTTCGGGGAGCTGTTTTTT
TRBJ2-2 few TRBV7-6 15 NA CASSFPGGRAGELFF TGTGCCAGCAGCTTTCCAGGGGGGCGGGCCGGGGAGCTGTTTTTT
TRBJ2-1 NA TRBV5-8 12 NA CASSSYYNEQFF TGTGCCAGCAGCTCCTATTACAATGAGCAGTTCTTC
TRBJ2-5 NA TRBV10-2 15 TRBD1 CASSGGTGQKETQYF TGCGCCAGCAGTGGCGGGACAGGGCAAAAAGAGACCCAGTACTTC
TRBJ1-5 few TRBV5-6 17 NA CASSSYLGARSNQPQHF TGTGCCAGCAGCTCGTACCTGGGGGCCCGTAGCAATCAGCCCCAGCATTTT
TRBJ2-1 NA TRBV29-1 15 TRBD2 CSVATSGGPYVGQFF TGCAGCGTTGCAACTAGCGGGGGGCCCTACGTCGGGCAGTTCTTC
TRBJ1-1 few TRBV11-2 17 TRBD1 CASSHGTGRVWNTEAFF TGTGCCAGCAGCCACGGGACAGGGCGAGTTTGGAACACTGAAGCTTTCTTT
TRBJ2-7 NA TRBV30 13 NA CAWSVQRSYEQYF TGTGCCTGGAGTGTACAGCGGTCCTACGAGCAGTACTTC
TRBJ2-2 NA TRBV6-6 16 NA CASRTTGEANTGELFF TGTGCCAGCAGGACTACGGGAGAAGCAAACACCGGGGAGCTGTTTTTT
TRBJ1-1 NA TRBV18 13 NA CASSPTRDTEAFF TGTGCCAGCTCACCAACAAGAGACACTGAAGCTTTCTTT
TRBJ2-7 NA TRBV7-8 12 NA CASSLARYEQYF TGTGCCAGCAGCTTAGCCCGCTACGAGCAGTACTTC
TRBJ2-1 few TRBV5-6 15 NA CASSLSPSSYNEQFF TGTGCCAGCAGCTTGTCACCGAGCTCCTACAATGAGCAGTTCTTC
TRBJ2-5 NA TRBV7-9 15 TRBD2 CASSSLAGNLGTQYF TGTGCCAGCAGCTCACTAGCGGGGAATTTGGGGACCCAGTACTTC
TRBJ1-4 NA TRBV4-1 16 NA CASSQPGAATNEKLFF TGCGCCAGCAGCCAGCCTGGGGCGGCAACTAATGAAAAACTGTTTTTT
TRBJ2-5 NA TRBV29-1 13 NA CSVDNVGAETQYF TGCAGCGTTGATAATGTCGGGGCAGAGACCCAGTACTTC
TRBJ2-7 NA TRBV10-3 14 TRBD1 CAISRGQEGDEQYF TGTGCCATCAGCCGGGGACAGGAAGGTGACGAGCAGTACTTC
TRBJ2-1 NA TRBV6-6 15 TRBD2 CASSYSRTSVNEQFF TGTGCCAGCAGTTACTCTAGGACTAGCGTTAATGAGCAGTTCTTC
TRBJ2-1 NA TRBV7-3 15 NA CASSPSGLSYNEQFF TGTGCCAGCAGCCCATCAGGGCTTTCCTACAATGAGCAGTTCTTC
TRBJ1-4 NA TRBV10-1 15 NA CASSEGQRPNEKLFF TGCGCCAGCAGTGAGGGACAGAGGCCAAATGAAAAACTGTTTTTT
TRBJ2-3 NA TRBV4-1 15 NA CASSQDQGWADTQYF TGCGCCAGCAGCCAAGATCAGGGGTGGGCAGATACGCAGTATTTT
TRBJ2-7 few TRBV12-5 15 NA CASGPRQGFSYEQYF TGTGCTAGTGGCCCGAGGCAGGGGTTCTCCTACGAGCAGTACTTC
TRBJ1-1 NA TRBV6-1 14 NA CASSSAGADTEAFF TGTGCCAGCAGCTCGGCGGGTGCGGACACTGAAGCTTTCTTT
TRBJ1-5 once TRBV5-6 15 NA CASSRLSGHDQPQHF TGTGCCAGCAGCCGGCTATCTGGACATGATCAGCCCCAGCATTTT
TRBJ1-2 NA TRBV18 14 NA CASSPSSAGYGYTF TGTGCCAGCTCACCATCGTCTGCAGGCTATGGCTACACCTTC
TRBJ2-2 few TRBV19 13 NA CASSIAGAGELFF TGTGCCAGTAGTATAGCTGGGGCCGGGGAGCTGTTTTTT
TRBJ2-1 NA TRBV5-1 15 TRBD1 CASSPGTGTATVEFF TGCGCCAGCAGCCCGGGGACAGGGACCGCCACCGTAGAGTTCTTC
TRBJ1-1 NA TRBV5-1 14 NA CASSLDPLNTEAFF TGCGCCAGCAGCTTAGACCCCTTGAACACTGAAGCTTTCTTT
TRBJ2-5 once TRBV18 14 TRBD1 CASSRQGASETQYF TGTGCCAGCTCAAGACAGGGGGCAAGCGAGACCCAGTACTTC
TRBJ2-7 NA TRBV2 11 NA CASSQTYEQYF TGTGCCAGCAGCCAAACGTACGAGCAGTACTTC
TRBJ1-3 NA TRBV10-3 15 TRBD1 CAISEGGLAGNTIYF TGTGCCATCAGTGAAGGGGGCCTGGCAGGAAACACCATATATTTT
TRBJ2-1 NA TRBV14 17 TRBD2 CASSRAGGLAFINEQFF TGTGCCAGCAGCCGAGCAGGGGGACTAGCGTTTATCAATGAGCAGTTCTTC
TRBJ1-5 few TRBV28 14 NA CASSPTGRGQPQHF TGTGCCAGCAGTCCAACAGGGAGAGGACAGCCCCAGCATTTT
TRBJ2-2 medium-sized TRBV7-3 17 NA CASSTDGTASGTGELFF TGTGCCAGCAGCACGGACGGGACTGCCTCAGGAACCGGGGAGCTGTTTTTT
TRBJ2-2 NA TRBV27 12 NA CASSLSAGELFF TGTGCCAGCAGTTTATCGGCCGGGGAGCTGTTTTTT
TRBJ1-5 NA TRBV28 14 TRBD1 CASRTGTFEQPQHF TGTGCCAGCAGGACAGGGACGTTCGAACAGCCCCAGCATTTT
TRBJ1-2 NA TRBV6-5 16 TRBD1 CASSYSTGGIWYGYTF TGTGCCAGCAGTTATTCGACAGGGGGAATATGGTATGGCTACACCTTC
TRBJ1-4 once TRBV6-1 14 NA CASRRNVANEKLFF TGTGCCAGCAGGCGTAATGTGGCTAATGAAAAACTGTTTTTT
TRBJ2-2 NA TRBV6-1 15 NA CASSEGVQNTGELFF TGTGCCAGCAGTGAAGGGGTCCAGAACACCGGGGAGCTGTTTTTT
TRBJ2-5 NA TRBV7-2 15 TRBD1 CASRPPGQGVETQYF TGTGCCAGCAGGCCCCCGGGACAGGGGGTGGAGACCCAGTACTTC
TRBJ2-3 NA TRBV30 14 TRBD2 CAWSQTSGTDTQYF TGTGCCTGGAGTCAGACTAGCGGCACAGATACGCAGTATTTT
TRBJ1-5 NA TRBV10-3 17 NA CAISETPLGGSNQPQHF TGTGCCATCAGTGAGACCCCCCTGGGAGGAAGCAATCAGCCCCAGCATTTT
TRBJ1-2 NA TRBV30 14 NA CAWSVQSGGYGYTF TGTGCCTGGAGTGTCCAGTCGGGGGGCTATGGCTACACCTTC
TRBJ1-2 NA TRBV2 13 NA CASSEGENYGYTF TGTGCCAGCAGTGAAGGGGAGAACTATGGCTACACCTTC
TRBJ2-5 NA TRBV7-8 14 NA CASSQTGWGETQYF TGTGCCAGCAGCCAGACTGGCTGGGGGGAGACCCAGTACTTC
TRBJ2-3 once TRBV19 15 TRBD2 CASRRLAGDTDTQYF TGTGCCAGTAGGAGACTAGCGGGCGACACAGATACGCAGTATTTT
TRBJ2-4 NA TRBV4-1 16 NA CASSQFVKLAKNIQYF TGCGCCAGCAGCCAATTTGTGAAACTAGCCAAAAACATTCAGTACTTC
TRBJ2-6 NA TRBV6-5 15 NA CASTPTDTGANVLTF TGTGCCAGCACCCCGACAGACACGGGGGCCAACGTCCTGACTTTC
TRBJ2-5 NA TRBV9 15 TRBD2 CASSVGTSGQETQYF TGTGCCAGCAGCGTAGGGACTAGCGGCCAAGAGACCCAGTACTTC